Shown below are 31 T cell receptor beta chains from a single sample sequenced in a study of cytomegalovirus exposure and HLA in healthy donors. The primer mix had 60 Vbeta and 13 Jbeta primers. TCRdb keeps only in-frame clones here, not all; method: immunoSEQ multiplex PCR. This repertoire shows 100,000 to 150,000 clones, under 90% found once; its top ten account for around 2.3%. Sequenced material: PBMCs. These receptors were taken from a woman in her forties in good health and CMV-seronegative.

The chain joins TRBV4-2 to TRBJ2-7; TRBD1 matches 11 bases. The CDR3 extends over 17 amino acids. Germline loops: CDR1 LGHNA, CDR2 YNFKEQ. The V and J ends lost 4 bases and 3 bases, in that order; junction bases with no gene match: 11. CDR3 amino acids: CASSPNGQGAVSYEQYF. CDR3 bases: TGTGCCAGCAGCCCCAACGGACAGGGGGCGGTTAGCTACGAGCAGTACTTC.

This sequence joins TRBV6-6 and TRBJ2-5; 9 nucleotides line up with TRBD2. Germline values: CDR1 MNHNY, CDR2 SVGAGI (reference sequence). The V and J ends lost 2 bases and 5 bases, in that order; junction bases with no gene match: 6. The CDR3 loop spans 15 amino acids. CDR3 loop: CASSYAGGVGETQYF. As DNA, the CDR3 is TGTGCCAGCAGTTACGCGGGGGGGGTGGGGGAGACCCAGTACTTC.

The chain is built from TRBV9 and TRBJ2-7, with a tentative D call TRBD1 (7 bases). Germline CDR1 SGDLS, CDR2 YYNGEE. Trimming removed 3 bases at V and 12 bases at J, with 13 bases between. The CDR3 has 11 residues. CDR3 sequence (DNA): TGTGCCAGCAGCGATGGAGGGGGCCTGTACTTC. It codes for CASSDGGGLYF.

The V and J genes are TRBV19 and TRBJ1-1, with D unclear. CDR3 length equals 15 residues. V shed 3 bases and J shed 1 base, with 12 bases lying between them. Per germline, CDR1 LNHDA and CDR2 SQIVND (reference sequence). CDR3 bases: TGTGCCAGTAGTATTTGGTCCCAGTCGAACACTGAAGCTTTCTTT. The encoded protein is CASSIWSQSNTEAFF.

The chain joins TRBV6-5 to TRBJ1-1; possible D gene TRBD1, 6 bases. Germline CDR1 and CDR2: MNHEY and SVGAGI. The CDR3 has 13 amino acids. V lost 8 bases, J lost 7 bases, and 17 bases lay in between. The CDR3: CASCGGGRCEAFF. The DNA of the CDR3 is TGTGCCAGCTGCGGGGGGGGCAGGTGTGAAGCTTTCTTT.

As to this clone: One junction end does not reproduce the germline sequence, and a read error may be involved. The chain combines TRBV7-9 with TRBJ1-2; TRBD1 is a possible D gene (5 bases). The CDR3 extends over 14 amino acids. Germline V gene sequence: CDR1 SEHNR, CDR2 FQNEAQ (reference sequence). CDR3 sequence (DNA): TGTTCCAGCAGCTTATCGGACAACGCCTATGGCTACACCTTC. This translates into CSSSLSDNAYGYTF.

The chain combines TRBV11-1 with TRBJ2-1; D possibly corresponds to TRBD2 (7 bases). Per germline, CDR1 SGHAT and CDR2 FQDESV (reference sequence). The CDR3 sequence is 16 residues long. The V end was cut by 0 bases, the J end by 4 bases, with 13 bases between. The CDR3: CASSLAAGALYNEQFF. In nucleotides, the CDR3 is TGTGCCAGCAGCTTAGCTGCGGGGGCTCTGTACAATGAGCAGTTCTTC.

The rearrangement uses TRBV19 and TRBJ2-1; tentative D call: TRBD2 (6 bases). Germline V gene data show CDR1 as LNHDA and CDR2 as SQIVND (reference sequence). Trimming removed 3 bases at V and 8 bases at J, with 17 bases between. The CDR3 is 15 amino acids. The CDR3 here is CASSIRDSQSYEQFF. The CDR3 nucleotides read TGTGCCAGTAGTATCCGGGACTCTCAATCGTATGAGCAGTTCTTC.

The chain is built from TRBV6-1 and TRBJ1-2; D call uncertain. CDR1 is MNHNS and CDR2 is SASEGT in the germline V gene. Trimming took off 0 bases at V and 5 bases at J, with 7 bases between the two ends. The CDR3 runs 13 residues. The CDR3 protein is CASSEANGYGYTF. The CDR3 DNA reads TGTGCCAGCAGTGAAGCAAACGGTTATGGCTACACCTTC.

V and J are TRBV5-1 and TRBJ2-5, with D possibly TRBD1 on 6 matching bases. The J call may be mistaken, given a closer DNA end match to TRBJ2-7. The CDR3 is 15 residues long. Looked up from germline, CDR1 is SGHRS and CDR2 is YFSETQ. The CDR3 nucleotides are TGCGCCAGCAGCTACTATGGACAGCTAATGGACGAGCAGTACTTC. Its translation: CASSYYGQLMDEQYF.

This clone appeared once. The V gene is TRBV5-4, the J gene TRBJ2-7; the match to TRBD1 covers 9 bases. The CDR3 loop spans 15 amino acids. Germline values: CDR1 SGHNT, CDR2 YYREEE (reference sequence). V gave up 4 bases and J gave up 4 bases; unmatched junction bases: 9. The CDR3 sequence: CASSQPGQGGYEQYF. The CDR3 DNA reads as TGTGCCAGCAGCCAACCGGGACAGGGCGGTTACGAGCAGTACTTC.

V and J are TRBV2 and TRBJ2-1; 7 bases are a match to TRBD1. The trim removed 2 bases at V and 4 bases at J, leaving 8 bases unmatched. CDR3 size: 16 residues. Germline CDR1 reads SNHLY; CDR2 reads FYNNEI. CDR3 in amino acids: CASSETSGQPYNEQFF. For the CDR3, the DNA is TGTGCCAGCAGTGAAACTTCGGGACAGCCTTACAATGAGCAGTTCTTC.

The rearrangement joins TRBV19 to TRBJ2-7; TRBD2 is a possible D gene (6 bases). Germline V gene sequence: CDR1 LNHDA, CDR2 SQIVND (reference sequence). This CDR3 has 15 amino acids. The ends were cut back, 0 bases at V and 0 bases at J, with 9 bases in the middle. The CDR3 is CASSIDRGNSYEQYF. CDR3 DNA sequence: TGTGCCAGTAGTATAGATCGGGGGAACTCCTACGAGCAGTACTTC.

The chain combines TRBV4-3 with TRBJ1-1; D may be TRBD1 (6 bases). This CDR3 contains 15 residues. V dropped 4 bases and J dropped 2 bases, with 14 bases sitting between them. From germline, CDR1 is LGHNA and CDR2 YSLEER. This chain's CDR3 is CASSRDTGGNTEAFF. The DNA of the CDR3 is TGCGCCAGCAGCCGGGACACAGGTGGAAACACTGAAGCTTTCTTT.

The chain recombines TRBV7-9 with TRBJ2-3; 15 bases fit TRBD2. The V and J ends lost 5 bases and 3 bases, in that order; junction bases with no gene match: 6. This CDR3 comprises 17 residues. Germline assignment: CDR1 SEHNR and CDR2 FQNEAQ (reference sequence). The CDR3 is CASSAGLAGGRTDTQYF. The CDR3 nucleotides are TGTGCCAGCAGCGCGGGACTAGCGGGAGGTCGGACAGATACGCAGTATTTT.

V is TRBV4-1 and J is TRBJ1-3; D gene ambiguous. V was cut by 1 base and J by 3 bases, with 4 bases left in between. The germline V gene encodes CDR1 MGHRA and CDR2 YSYEKL. The CDR3 covers 13 residues. CDR3 region: CASSQVHGNTIYF. For the CDR3, the DNA is TGCGCCAGCAGCCAAGTACATGGAAACACCATATATTTT.

The V and J genes are TRBV10-2 and TRBJ2-2; D is undetermined. This CDR3 comprises 14 residues. Between the trimmed V and J ends, which lost 3 bases and 8 bases, there was a span of 13 bases. The germline CDR1 and CDR2 sequences are WSHSY and SAAADI. Here the CDR3 reads CASSESVLRGELFF. The CDR3 DNA is TGCGCCAGCAGTGAATCGGTTTTGAGGGGGGAGCTGTTTTTT.

This clone was detected once. The J gene is TRBJ1-3, the V gene TRBV11-1; 7 positions agree with TRBD1. The CDR3 length is 15 residues. CDR1 and CDR2 from the germline V gene are SGHAT and FQDESV (reference sequence). V lost 6 bases, J lost 4 bases, and 9 bases stayed unmatched. CDR3 nucleotides: TGTGCCAGCAGTTTTGAGGGGGCCTACGGAAACACCATATATTTT. Its translation is CASSFEGAYGNTIYF.

This sequence joins TRBV5-1 and TRBJ2-6; 8 nucleotides match TRBD1. The germline CDR1 and CDR2 sequences are SGHRS and YFSETQ. This CDR3 region has 18 residues. Unmatched junction bases numbered 7, after V lost 1 base and J lost 1 base. In nucleotides, the CDR3 is TGCGCCAGCAGCTTGAGGTGGACAGGGCGGTCTGGGGCCAACGTCCTGACTTTC. This codes for CASSLRWTGRSGANVLTF.

The chain has TRBV14 and TRBJ2-7; 9 bases line up with TRBD2. The CDR3 covers 15 residues. CDR1 SGHDN and CDR2 FVKESK come from the germline V gene. V lost 4 bases and J lost 2; bases outside the gene matches: 6. The CDR3 sequence is CASSLSGGIAYEQYF. The CDR3 DNA is TGTGCCAGCAGCCTAAGCGGGGGGATCGCCTACGAGCAGTACTTC.

This clone was counted only a few times. V gene TRBV6-5 combines with J gene TRBJ1-1; 8 bases map to TRBD1. This CDR3 is 13 amino acids long. Germline loops: CDR1 MNHEY, CDR2 SVGAGI. V lost 7 bases to trimming and J lost 4 bases; unmatched junction nucleotides: 5. The CDR3 spells CASNQGASTEAFF. The CDR3 DNA reads as TGTGCCAGCAACCAGGGGGCGAGCACTGAAGCTTTCTTT.

This clone has just one count. The chain carries TRBV6-5 and TRBJ2-2; the match to TRBD1 covers 8 bases. With 7 bases clipped from V and 5 bases from J, the junction kept 9 bases outside the gene matches. This CDR3 has 15 amino acids. Germline V lookup: CDR1 MNHEY, CDR2 SVGAGI. This CDR3 is CASNIADRGTGELFF. The CDR3 coding sequence is TGTGCCAGCAACATCGCAGACAGGGGAACCGGGGAGCTGTTTTTT.

The sample holds a few counts of this clone. The rearrangement links TRBV4-1 to TRBJ2-5; 13 positions agree with TRBD2. The J segment lost 4 bases and the V segment lost 4 bases, leaving 12 bases of the junction unmatched. From germline, CDR1 is MGHRA and CDR2 YSYEKL. This CDR3 region has 18 residues. The CDR3 protein is CASSPTSGGAVGGETQYF. As DNA, the CDR3 is TGCGCCAGCAGCCCCACTAGCGGGGGGGCGGTCGGTGGAGAGACCCAGTACTTC.

The chain combines TRBV6-5 with TRBJ1-5; D is perhaps TRBD1 (5 bases). CDR3 length: 15 residues. Trimming cost V 6 bases and J 3 bases, with 15 bases left between them. CDR1 is MNHEY and CDR2 is SVGAGI in the germline V gene. The CDR3 bases are TGTGCCAGCAGGTCCACGACAGTGTACAATCAGCCCCAGCATTTT. It translates to CASRSTTVYNQPQHF.

This clone was detected once. The chain couples TRBV4-1 to TRBJ1-5; no clear D. The CDR3 extends over 13 amino acids. Germline V gene lookup returns CDR1 MGHRA and CDR2 YSYEKL. V was pared by 1 base and J by 7 bases, with 8 bases between. CDR3 amino acids: CASSQVSSQPQHF. The CDR3 bases are TGCGCCAGCAGCCAAGTTTCATCCCAGCCCCAGCATTTT.

The V gene is TRBV7-3, the J gene TRBJ2-5, with 8 bases identical to TRBD2. The closer fit of TRBJ2-7 to the DNA end suggests the J call may be wrong. From germline, CDR1 is SGHTA and CDR2 FQGTGA. CDR3 length equals 17 residues. DNA for the CDR3: TGTGCCAGCAGCTTAACGCCCCGGGGGAGCGGGGGATACGAGCAGTACTTC. The encoded protein is CASSLTPRGSGGYEQYF.

The genes are TRBV6-6 and TRBJ2-3; D might be TRBD2 (5 bases). The CDR3 length is 14 residues. Trimming cost V 8 bases and J 2 bases, with 14 bases left between them. In germline, CDR1 is MNHNY, CDR2 SVGAGI (reference sequence). This chain's CDR3 is CASFKETNTDTQYF. Written as DNA, the CDR3 is TGTGCCAGCTTTAAGGAGACTAACACAGATACGCAGTATTTT.

This chain uses TRBV20-1 with TRBJ1-1; unclear D gene. Deletions cut 7 bases from V and 4 bases from J, with 4 bases between. Looked up from germline, CDR1 is DFQATT and CDR2 is SNEGSKA (reference sequence). The CDR3 is 9 amino acids. The CDR3 is CSVRTEAFF. The CDR3 bases are TGCAGTGTTCGCACTGAAGCTTTCTTT.

The chain joins TRBV5-1 to TRBJ2-5; D may be TRBD1 (6 bases). This CDR3 has 15 residues. Germline assignment: CDR1 SGHRS and CDR2 YFSETQ. Trimming removed 4 bases from V and 5 bases from J, with 18 bases in between. This CDR3 reads CASSETVLRGETQYF. The DNA for the CDR3 is TGCGCCAGCAGCGAAACGGTCTTAAGGGGGGAGACCCAGTACTTC.

The DNA of the CDR3 is TGTGCCAGTAGTAGTGCAGGGGGCTACACCTTC. Its translation: CASSSAGGYTF. The chain carries TRBV19 and TRBJ1-2, with D possibly being TRBD1 (5 bases). CDR1 is LNHDA, CDR2 SQIVND, per germline (reference sequence). V was pared by 4 bases and J by 8 bases, with 8 bases between. The CDR3 loop spans 11 amino acids.

This clone has just one count. The rearrangement uses TRBV13 and TRBJ2-3, with D tentatively TRBD2 (5 bases). This CDR3 is built from 14 residues. Trimming cost V 3 bases and J 4 bases, with 11 bases left between them. CDR1 is PRHDT, CDR2 FYEKMQ, per germline (reference sequence). CDR3 in amino acids: CASSFPSRADTQYF. As DNA, the CDR3 is TGTGCCAGCAGCTTCCCTAGCCGGGCAGATACGCAGTATTTT.